Presented here are 30 T cell receptor beta chains from one specimen sequenced in a study of T cell changes during pregnancy in multiple sclerosis. TCRdb keeps only in-frame clones here, not all; method: immunoSEQ multiplex PCR. The sample holds under 60,000 clones, about 90% seen once. Sequencing was performed on CD4+ T cells from peripheral blood mononuclear cells, taken after pregnancy. The receptors here all came from a female donor with multiple sclerosis, enrolled in a pregnancy study.

DNA of the CDR3: TGTGCCAGCTCCCTAAAGGAGGGGTATGGCTACACCTTC. Amino acid sequence: CASSLKEGYGYTF. The gene calls are TRBV18 and TRBJ1-2; possibly TRBD1 for D (5 bases). CDR1 KGHSH and CDR2 LQKENI come from the germline V gene. V was shortened by 6 bases and J by 5 bases, with 13 bases between the two germline ends. This CDR3 has 13 residues. The variable domain in full, completed from reference TRBV18 and TRBJ1-2, reads NAGVMQNPRHLVRRRGQEARLRCSPMKGHSHVYWYRQLPEEGLKFMVYLQKENIIDESGMPKERFSAEFPKEGPSILRIQQVVRGDSAAYFCASSLKEGYGYTFGSGTRLTVV.

CDR3 sequence (DNA): TGTGCCAGCAGCTTAGCAGGGGCTGCAACTAATGAAAAACTGTTTTTT. Residues: CASSLAGAATNEKLFF. V usage is TRBV7-2 and J usage is TRBJ1-4; a possible D gene is TRBD1 (5 bases). CDR3 length: 16 amino acids. In germline, CDR1 is SGHTA, CDR2 FQGNSA. Trimming removed 0 bases from V and 0 bases from J, with 8 bases in between.

The V call is TRBV25-1, the J call TRBJ1-6, with D possibly matching TRBD1 (5 bases). This CDR3 has 14 amino acids. Between the trimmed V and J ends, which lost 4 bases and 3 bases, there was a span of 7 bases. Germline assignment: CDR1 MGHDK and CDR2 SYGVNS. CDR3: CASSGQGYNSPLHF. In DNA form, the CDR3 reads TGTGCCAGCAGTGGCCAGGGCTATAATTCACCCCTCCACTTT.

The rearrangement uses TRBV7-8 and TRBJ1-3; D is uncertain. Trimming cost V 5 bases and J 0 bases, with 8 bases left between them. This CDR3 is 14 amino acids long. Germline V CDR1 and CDR2: SGHVS, FQNEAQ. The CDR3 reads CASSPPLSGNTIYF. The CDR3 DNA reads as TGTGCCAGCAGCCCCCCACTCTCTGGAAACACCATATATTTT.

CDR3 coding DNA: TGCGCCAGCAGCTTGGCCACTGGGGGCCCCTACGAGCAGTACTTC. Its translation: CASSLATGGPYEQYF. The chain employs TRBV5-1 and TRBJ2-7; D may be TRBD1 (6 bases). Trimming pared 0 bases from V and 2 bases from J, leaving 12 bases between. Germline CDR1 and CDR2: SGHRS and YFSETQ. The CDR3 has 15 amino acids.

The V and J genes are TRBV29-1 and TRBJ1-3, with TRBD1 identical over 7 bases. V trimming: 6 bases; J trimming: 7 bases; junction bases outside the gene matches: 15. The CDR3 length is 15 residues. Germline values: CDR1 SQVTM, CDR2 ANQGSEA. This CDR3 is CSVVDRERQRNTIYF. For the CDR3, the DNA is TGCAGCGTCGTTGACAGGGAGCGACAAAGGAACACCATATATTTT.

The chain carries TRBV27 and TRBJ2-2, with a possible D match to TRBD1 (5 bases). The V gene's germline CDR1 is MNHEY and CDR2 SMNVEV (reference sequence). V dropped 1 base and J dropped 11 bases, with 17 bases sitting between them. The CDR3 runs 15 residues. The CDR3 DNA reads TGTGCCAGCAGTTTATTGCTATCAGGGAATGGTGAGCTGTTTTTT. This encodes CASSLLLSGNGELFF.

In DNA, the CDR3 is TGTGCCAGCACCCCCGACGGGACAGGGACGACTTTCTTT. Amino acids: CASTPDGTGTTFF. V gene TRBV6-5 combines with J gene TRBJ1-1; the match to TRBD1 covers 9 bases. Germline V lookup: CDR1 MNHEY, CDR2 SVGAGI. The junction had 12 bases not matched to a gene; V was cut back by 7 bases and J by 12 bases. This CDR3 contains 13 residues.

This chain connects TRBV27 to TRBJ1-2; TRBD1 is a possible D gene (6 bases). Germline lookup yields CDR1 MNHEY and CDR2 SMNVEV (reference sequence). The V and J ends lost 6 bases and 2 bases respectively, with 10 bases between them. The CDR3 is made up of 13 amino acids. Written as DNA, the CDR3 is TGTGCCAGCAGCCGGACAGTAAACTATGGCTACACCTTC. It specifies CASSRTVNYGYTF.

This chain connects TRBV13 to TRBJ2-7, with 9 bases identical to TRBD2. The germline gives CDR1 PRHDT, CDR2 FYEKMQ (reference sequence). The CDR3 has 13 amino acids. The ends lost 8 bases at V and 3 bases at J; junction bases unmatched: 5. The CDR3 DNA is TGTGCCAGCTCCAATAGCGGGGGCTACGAGCAGTACTTC. The encoded protein is CASSNSGGYEQYF.

The chain recombines TRBV11-2 with TRBJ1-1, with D tentatively TRBD1 (6 bases). The germline V gene encodes CDR1 SGHAT and CDR2 FQNNGV. Trimming left V 5 bases short and J 2 bases short, with 15 bases between. The CDR3 has 15 residues. The CDR3: CASSTLLQGNTEAFF. CDR3 DNA: TGTGCCAGCAGCACACTATTACAGGGTAACACTGAAGCTTTCTTT.

V is TRBV2 and J is TRBJ1-1; tentative D call: TRBD1 (6 bases). This CDR3 region has 15 residues. The V and J ends lost 6 bases and 8 bases respectively, with 22 bases between them. Germline CDR1 SNHLY, CDR2 FYNNEI. The CDR3 loop is CASSSTDARGAEAFF. DNA of the CDR3: TGTGCCAGCAGCAGCACCGACGCACGGGGGGCCGAAGCTTTCTTT.

This chain uses TRBV4-3 with TRBJ1-1; D is uncertain. Germline V gene lookup returns CDR1 LGHNA and CDR2 YSLEER. The CDR3 runs to 13 residues. The V end was cut by 3 bases, the J end by 4 bases, with 9 bases between. CDR3 sequence reads: CASSHALGTEAFF. The CDR3 DNA is TGCGCCAGCAGCCACGCCCTCGGCACTGAAGCTTTCTTT.

The rearrangement links TRBV7-6 to TRBJ2-7; D gene uncertain. Deletions cut 2 bases from V and 0 bases from J, with 8 bases between. This CDR3 is built from 14 residues. Germline V lookup: CDR1 SGHVS, CDR2 FNYEAQ. The chain's CDR3 is CASSLTEVSYEQYF. CDR3 bases: TGTGCCAGCAGCTTAACAGAAGTCTCCTACGAGCAGTACTTC.

The chain is built from TRBV19 and TRBJ1-2; no firm D call. There are 15 residues in the CDR3. V dropped 2 bases and J dropped 4 bases, with 14 bases sitting between them. The germline V gene has CDR1 LNHDA and CDR2 SQIVND (reference sequence). The CDR3 loop reads CASSIFPGILYGYTF. CDR3 in DNA: TGTGCCAGTAGTATATTCCCGGGAATACTCTATGGCTACACCTTC.

V gene TRBV7-6 combines with J gene TRBJ2-5; D may be TRBD2 (5 bases). V was trimmed by 0 bases and J by 10 bases, leaving 9 bases between them. Germline V lookup: CDR1 SGHVS, CDR2 FNYEAQ. The CDR3 is 12 residues long. DNA for the CDR3: TGTGCCAGCAGCTTAGCCCTCCGGGACCAGTACTTC. Translated, it gives CASSLALRDQYF.

The genes are TRBV5-1 and TRBJ1-4; 8 nucleotides align to TRBD1. Trimming cost V 3 bases and J 3 bases; bases outside gene matches: 4. The CDR3 contains 15 residues. Germline V gene sequence: CDR1 SGHRS, CDR2 YFSETQ. The CDR3 DNA is TGCGCCAGCAGCTCCGGACAGGGTTCTAATGAAAAACTGTTTTTT. Amino acid sequence: CASSSGQGSNEKLFF. The complete variable domain, with remaining parts taken from reference TRBV5-1 and TRBJ1-4, reads KAGVTQTPRYLIKTRGQQVTLSCSPISGHRSVSWYQQTPGQGLQFLFEYFSETQRNKGNFPGRFSGRQFSNSRSEMNVSTLELGDSALYLCASSSGQGSNEKLFFGSGTQLSVL.

This clone was found once. The chain uses TRBV7-2 and TRBJ1-5; 7 bases match TRBD1. The CDR3 loop spans 13 amino acids. Trimming at V came to 5 bases and at J to 10 bases, leaving 8 bases not matched to a gene. CDR1 SGHTA and CDR2 FQGNSA come from the germline V gene. CDR3 nucleotides: TGTGCCAGCAGCCCTAGACAGGGAGGACCCCAGCATTTT. This encodes CASSPRQGGPQHF.

The chain's CDR3 is CAWRAGKANTQYF. CDR3 DNA sequence: TGTGCCTGGAGAGCGGGAAAGGCGAATACGCAGTATTTT. The rearrangement links TRBV30 to TRBJ2-3, with 7 bases fitting TRBD2. After removal of 3 bases from V and 7 bases from J, the junction contained 7 bases not matched to a gene. The CDR3 has 13 amino acids. Germline V CDR1 and CDR2: GTSNPN, SVGIG (reference sequence).

The chain recombines TRBV29-1 with TRBJ1-1; D is perhaps TRBD1 (5 bases). The CDR3 runs to 12 residues. V was pared by 4 bases and J by 4 bases, with 10 bases between. Germline values: CDR1 SQVTM, CDR2 ANQGSEA. The DNA for the CDR3 is TGCAGCGTTGTCCAGGGTTTCACTGAAGCTTTCTTT. This gives the protein CSVVQGFTEAFF.

The CDR3 nucleotides are TGTGCCAGCAGCGTAGCACAGAGCTCCTATAATTCACCCCTCCACTTT. Translation: CASSVAQSSYNSPLHF. The chain has TRBV9 and TRBJ1-6; no definite D call. Looked up from germline, CDR1 is SGDLS and CDR2 is YYNGEE. V was clipped by 0 bases and J by 0 bases, with 7 bases between them. The CDR3 has 16 residues. Variable domain in full (rest from reference TRBV9 and TRBJ1-6): DSGVTQTPKHLITATGQRVTLRCSPRSGDLSVYWYQQSLDQGLQFLIQYYNGEERAKGNILERFSAQQFPDLHSELNLSSLELGDSALYFCASSVAQSSYNSPLHFGNGTRLTVT.

The CDR3 loop is CASSDPGDRATYEQYF. CDR3 nucleotide sequence: TGTGCCAGTAGCGACCCCGGGGACAGGGCCACCTACGAGCAGTACTTC. The genes are TRBV19 and TRBJ2-7; 9 bases align to TRBD1. The CDR3 is 16 residues long. Germline trimming cut 6 bases from V and 2 bases from J; bases unmatched to any gene: 11. The V gene's germline CDR1 is LNHDA and CDR2 SQIVND (reference sequence).

The chain recombines TRBV27 with TRBJ1-1, with D possibly being TRBD1 (6 bases). V was trimmed by 2 bases and J by 5 bases, leaving 12 bases between them. CDR3 size: 14 residues. The V gene's germline CDR1 is MNHEY and CDR2 SMNVEV (reference sequence). The CDR3 nucleotides are TGTGCCAGCAGTTTAGGGGAAAGGGGGACTGAAGCTTTCTTT. Amino acids: CASSLGERGTEAFF.

The genes are TRBV7-2 and TRBJ1-1; TRBD1 matches 7 bases. The CDR3 length is 15 residues. Unmatched junction bases numbered 5, after V lost 3 bases and J lost 1 base. Germline CDR1 reads SGHTA; CDR2 reads FQGNSA. CDR3 residues: CASSLAGTANTEAFF. In DNA form, the CDR3 reads TGTGCCAGCAGCTTGGCCGGGACAGCGAACACTGAAGCTTTCTTT.

The rearrangement links TRBV6-1 to TRBJ1-5; D gene unclear. Germline V gene data show CDR1 as MNHNS and CDR2 as SASEGT. This CDR3 is built from 15 residues. V lost 4 bases, J lost 6 bases, and 16 bases lay in between. CDR3 in DNA: TGTGCCAGCAGTGCAGCGACACCCGGCAGTCAGCCCCAGCATTTT. It yields the protein CASSAATPGSQPQHF.

Concerning this clone itself: Other DNA sequences of this sample code for an identical CDR3. V is TRBV30 and J is TRBJ1-5; 7 nucleotides agree with TRBD1. The CDR3 is 13 amino acids. CDR1 and CDR2 (germline): GTSNPN, SVGIG (reference sequence). V lost 0 bases and J lost 7; bases outside the gene matches: 3. The CDR3: CAWSVQGGQPQHF. Here the CDR3 DNA reads TGTGCCTGGAGTGTGCAGGGGGGACAGCCCCAGCATTTT.

As to this clone: Because the CDR3's place on the DNA is in doubt, the DNA is left out and the CDR3 is given as listed by TCRdb. The chain is built from TRBV20-1 and TRBJ1-2. Germline V lookup: CDR1 DFQATT, CDR2 SNEGSKA (reference sequence). The CDR3 length is 11 residues, termini included. CDR3 residues: CRHFGRGSFAF.

The chain employs TRBV4-2 and TRBJ2-1, with 7 bases aligning to TRBD2. Germline V gene sequence: CDR1 LGHNA, CDR2 YNFKEQ. The CDR3 sequence is 15 residues long. The ends lost 4 bases at V and 7 bases at J; junction bases unmatched: 10. This chain's CDR3 is CASSPRLAVENEQFF. The CDR3 DNA sequence: TGTGCCAGCAGCCCCCGACTAGCAGTCGAGAATGAGCAGTTCTTC.

CDR3 amino acids: CASRDSSAGELFF. The CDR3 DNA reads as TGTGCCAGCAGAGATTCTAGTGCCGGGGAGCTGTTTTTT. The J gene is TRBJ2-2, the V gene TRBV9; D remains ambiguous. Germline values: CDR1 SGDLS, CDR2 YYNGEE. The ends were cut back, 5 bases at V and 6 bases at J, with 11 bases in the middle. CDR3 size: 13 residues.

The chain links TRBV4-3 to TRBJ2-7, with 10 positions matching TRBD1. The CDR3 extends over 15 amino acids. V gave up 5 bases and J gave up 4 bases; unmatched junction bases: 8. Germline-derived CDR1 and CDR2 are LGHNA and YSLEER. CDR3 sequence: CASSIRTGGGYEQYF. For the CDR3, the DNA is TGCGCCAGCAGCATCCGGACAGGGGGAGGGTACGAGCAGTACTTC.